The rows below give T cell receptor beta chains drawn from one sample of a study of molecular identifiers for immune sequencing clone quantification. TCRdb reprocessed the PCR reads via MiXCR and lists one record per CDR3 protein. This table holds just under 650,000 distinct CDR3 sequences, around 20% found once. The material sequenced was naive CD8+ T cells from blood, with Jurkat cell RNA spiked in. The source of these receptors is a human donor in good health. Some libraries in this study had Jurkat cell RNA spiked in. CDR3s include the opening cysteine and the closing phenylalanine or tryptophan. D genes are given only for firm matches. Clone size, where shown, is once, few, many, or a class for clones that have expanded.

V gene	J gene	clone size	D gene	CDR3 protein	CDR3 DNA
TRBV7-6	TRBJ2-3	many	-	CASSPTLDLADTQYF	TGTGCCAGCAGCCCGACCCTCGATCTAGCTGATACGCAGTATTTT
TRBV10-3	TRBJ1-3	-	TRBD1	CAISEMTGGDTIYF	TGTGCCATCAGTGAAATGACAGGGGGGGACACCATATATTTT
TRBV24-1	TRBJ2-1	-	-	CATERASPGYNEQFF	TGTGCCACCGAACGCGCTTCCCCGGGGTACAATGAGCAGTTCTTC
TRBV19	TRBJ2-5	few	TRBD2	CASSIASGRGETQYF	TGTGCCAGTAGTATAGCTAGCGGGAGAGGGGAGACCCAGTACTTC
TRBV5-6	TRBJ2-3	many	-	CASSFRDVLSTDTQYF	TGTGCCAGCAGCTTCCGGGACGTACTTAGCACAGATACGCAGTATTTT
TRBV19	TRBJ2-4	many	TRBD2	CASSTNLAGAKNIQYF	TGTGCCAGTAGTACAAACTTAGCGGGAGCCAAAAACATTCAGTACTTC
TRBV27	TRBJ2-3	few	TRBD2	CASRKLAGGTDTQYF	TGTGCCAGCAGAAAACTAGCGGGGGGTACAGATACGCAGTATTTT
TRBV6-4	TRBJ2-7	many	-	CASSGGLGTEQYF	TGTGCCAGCAGTGGGGGTCTGGGTACCGAGCAGTACTTC
TRBV6-1	TRBJ2-5	many	-	CASSDIISLETQYF	TGTGCCAGCAGTGATATAATTAGCCTGGAGACCCAGTACTTC
TRBV27	TRBJ2-1	few	TRBD1	CASSLSGTGRGEQFF	TGTGCCAGCAGCCTATCCGGGACAGGACGCGGTGAGCAGTTCTTC
TRBV27	TRBJ2-3	few	-	CASSFFLTDTQYF	TGTGCCAGCAGTTTCTTTTTGACAGATACGCAGTATTTT
TRBV14	TRBJ2-3	many	TRBD1	CASSPWGTGGPDTQYF	TGTGCCAGCAGCCCTTGGGGGACAGGGGGTCCAGATACGCAGTATTTT
TRBV6-5	TRBJ1-6	few	-	CASSYSVRQTNNSPLHF	TGTGCCAGCAGTTACTCTGTTCGACAGACGAATAATTCACCCCTCCACTTT
TRBV18	TRBJ2-5	many	-	CASSPPRQGPETQYF	TGTGCCAGCTCACCACCGAGGCAGGGCCCAGAGACCCAGTACTTC
TRBV4-1	TRBJ2-7	-	TRBD1	CASSHRRDSAYEQYF	TGCGCCAGCAGCCACCGCCGGGACAGCGCCTACGAGCAGTACTTC
TRBV7-8	TRBJ2-1	many	-	CASSPPDSSYNEQFF	TGTGCCAGCAGCCCCCCGGACAGCTCCTACAATGAGCAGTTCTTC
TRBV7-2	TRBJ2-5	many	-	CASSLVVTGQETQYF	TGTGCCAGCAGCTTAGTCGTAACAGGACAAGAGACCCAGTACTTC
TRBV7-9	TRBJ1-2	many	TRBD1	CASSSRDRGLVYGYTF	TGTGCCAGCAGCTCCCGGGACAGGGGTTTGGTCTATGGCTACACCTTC